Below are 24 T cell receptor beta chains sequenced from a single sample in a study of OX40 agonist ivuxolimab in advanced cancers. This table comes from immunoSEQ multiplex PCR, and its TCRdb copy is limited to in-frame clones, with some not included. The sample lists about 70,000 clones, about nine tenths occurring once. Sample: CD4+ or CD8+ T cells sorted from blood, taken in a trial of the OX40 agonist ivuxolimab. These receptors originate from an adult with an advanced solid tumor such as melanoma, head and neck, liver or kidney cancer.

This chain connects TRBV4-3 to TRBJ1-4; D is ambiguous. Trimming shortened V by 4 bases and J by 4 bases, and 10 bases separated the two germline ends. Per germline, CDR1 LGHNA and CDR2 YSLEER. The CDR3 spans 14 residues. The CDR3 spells CASSLGINNEKLFF. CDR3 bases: TGCGCCAGCAGCCTCGGGATTAATAATGAAAAACTGTTTTTT.

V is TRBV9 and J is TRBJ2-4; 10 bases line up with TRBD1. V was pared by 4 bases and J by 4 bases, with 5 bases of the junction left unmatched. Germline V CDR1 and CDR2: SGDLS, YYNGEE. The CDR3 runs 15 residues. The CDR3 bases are TGTGCCAGCAGCCTCGAGGGACAGGGGAAAAACATTCAGTACTTC. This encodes CASSLEGQGKNIQYF.

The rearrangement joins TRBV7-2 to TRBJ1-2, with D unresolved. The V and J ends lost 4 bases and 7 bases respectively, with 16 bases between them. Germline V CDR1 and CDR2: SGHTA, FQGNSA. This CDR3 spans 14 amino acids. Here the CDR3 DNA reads TGTGCCAGCAGCTCAACCGGGCCCTTTTTTGGCTACACCTTC. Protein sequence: CASSSTGPFFGYTF.

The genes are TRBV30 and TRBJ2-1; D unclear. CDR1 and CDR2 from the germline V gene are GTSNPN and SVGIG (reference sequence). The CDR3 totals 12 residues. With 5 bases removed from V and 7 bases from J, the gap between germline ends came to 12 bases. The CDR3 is CAWGRVGNEQFF. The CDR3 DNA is TGTGCCTGGGGCCGGGTAGGGAATGAGCAGTTCTTC.

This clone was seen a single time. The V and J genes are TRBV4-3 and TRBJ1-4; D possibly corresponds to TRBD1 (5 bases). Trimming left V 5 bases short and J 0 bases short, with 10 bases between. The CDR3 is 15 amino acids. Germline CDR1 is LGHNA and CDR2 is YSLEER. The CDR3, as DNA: TGCGCCAGCAGCAGATCGGGGGCAACTAATGAAAAACTGTTTTTT. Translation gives CASSRSGATNEKLFF.

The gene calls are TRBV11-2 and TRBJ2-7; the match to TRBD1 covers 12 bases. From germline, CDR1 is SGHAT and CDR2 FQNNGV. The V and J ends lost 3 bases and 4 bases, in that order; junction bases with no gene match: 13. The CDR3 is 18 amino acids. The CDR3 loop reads CASSFPPNPGQGAYEQYF. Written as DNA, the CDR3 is TGTGCCAGCAGCTTTCCCCCAAACCCGGGACAGGGGGCTTACGAGCAGTACTTC.

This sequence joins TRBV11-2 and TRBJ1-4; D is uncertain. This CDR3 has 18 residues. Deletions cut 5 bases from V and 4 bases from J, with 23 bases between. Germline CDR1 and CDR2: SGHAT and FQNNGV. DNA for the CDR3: TGTGCCAGCAGCCTCTACGACCTGGACGCTCGGCATAATGAAAAACTGTTTTTT. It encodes CASSLYDLDARHNEKLFF.

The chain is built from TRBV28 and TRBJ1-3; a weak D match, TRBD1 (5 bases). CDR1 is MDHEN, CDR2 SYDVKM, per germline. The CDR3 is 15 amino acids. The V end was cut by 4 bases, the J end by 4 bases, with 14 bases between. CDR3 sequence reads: CASSSRAGSGNTIYF. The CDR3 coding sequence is TGTGCCAGCAGTTCCCGAGCAGGGTCCGGAAACACCATATATTTT. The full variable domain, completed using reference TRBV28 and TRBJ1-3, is DVKVTQSSRYLVKRTGEKVFLECVQDMDHENMFWYRQDPGLGLRLIYFSYDVKMKEKGDIPEGYSVSREKKERFSLILESASTNQTSMYLCASSSRAGSGNTIYFGEGSWLTVV.

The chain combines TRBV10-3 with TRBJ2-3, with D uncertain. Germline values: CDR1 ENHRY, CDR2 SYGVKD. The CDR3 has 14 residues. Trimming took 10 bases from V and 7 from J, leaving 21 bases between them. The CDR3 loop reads CASALGRLQHTQYF. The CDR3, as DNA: TGTGCCAGCGCATTAGGACGACTTCAACATACGCAGTATTTT.

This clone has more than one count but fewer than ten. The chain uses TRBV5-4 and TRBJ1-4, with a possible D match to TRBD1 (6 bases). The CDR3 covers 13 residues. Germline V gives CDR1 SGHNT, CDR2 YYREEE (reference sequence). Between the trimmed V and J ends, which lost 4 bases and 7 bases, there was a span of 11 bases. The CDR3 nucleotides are TGTGCCAGCAGCGTGGCACAGGGTGAAAAACTGTTTTTT. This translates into CASSVAQGEKLFF.

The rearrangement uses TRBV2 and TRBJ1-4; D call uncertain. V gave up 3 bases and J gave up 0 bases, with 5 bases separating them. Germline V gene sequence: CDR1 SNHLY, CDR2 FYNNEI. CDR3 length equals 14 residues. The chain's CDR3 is CASSDRTTNEKLFF. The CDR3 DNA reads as TGTGCCAGCAGTGACAGAACAACTAATGAAAAACTGTTTTTT.

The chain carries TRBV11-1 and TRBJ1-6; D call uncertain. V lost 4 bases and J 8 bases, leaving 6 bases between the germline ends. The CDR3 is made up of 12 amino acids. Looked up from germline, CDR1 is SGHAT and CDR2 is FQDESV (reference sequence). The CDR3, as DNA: TGTGCCAGCAGCTCCGACCATTCACCCCTCCACTTT. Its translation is CASSSDHSPLHF.

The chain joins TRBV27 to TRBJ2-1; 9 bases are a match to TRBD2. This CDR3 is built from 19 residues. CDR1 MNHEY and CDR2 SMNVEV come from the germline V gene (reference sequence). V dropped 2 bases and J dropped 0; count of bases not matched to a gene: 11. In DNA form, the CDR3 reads TGTGCCAGCAGTTTAGCCAGGCGGGGGGGGCCAAGCTCCTACAATGAGCAGTTCTTC. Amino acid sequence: CASSLARRGGPSSYNEQFF.

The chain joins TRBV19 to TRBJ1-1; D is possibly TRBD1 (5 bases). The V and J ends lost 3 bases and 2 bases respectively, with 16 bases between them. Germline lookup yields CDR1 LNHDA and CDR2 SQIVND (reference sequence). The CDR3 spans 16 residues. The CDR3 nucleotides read TGTGCCAGTAGTATCGGGGGTCAAACACGAAACACTGAAGCTTTCTTT. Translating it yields CASSIGGQTRNTEAFF.

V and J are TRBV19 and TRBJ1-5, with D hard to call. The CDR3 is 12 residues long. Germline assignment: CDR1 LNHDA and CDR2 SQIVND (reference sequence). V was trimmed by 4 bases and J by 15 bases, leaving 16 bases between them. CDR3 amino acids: CASSRTDHPRHF. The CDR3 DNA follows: TGTGCCAGTAGTAGGACGGACCACCCCAGGCATTTT.

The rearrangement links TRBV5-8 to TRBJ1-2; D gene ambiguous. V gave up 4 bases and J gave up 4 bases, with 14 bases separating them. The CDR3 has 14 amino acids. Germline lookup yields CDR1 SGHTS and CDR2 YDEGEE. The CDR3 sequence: CASSLALKGYGYTF. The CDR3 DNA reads TGTGCCAGCAGCCTGGCGCTAAAAGGCTATGGCTACACCTTC.

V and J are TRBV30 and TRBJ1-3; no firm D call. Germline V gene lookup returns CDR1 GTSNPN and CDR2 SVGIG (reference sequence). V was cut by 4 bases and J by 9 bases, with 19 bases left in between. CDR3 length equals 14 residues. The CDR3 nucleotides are TGTGCCTGGACCCCGGGCCCCGGAGAGGGCACCATATATTTT. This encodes CAWTPGPGEGTIYF. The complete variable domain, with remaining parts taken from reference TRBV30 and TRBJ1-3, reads SQTIHQWPATLVQPVGSPLSLECTVEGTSNPNLYWYRQAAGRGLQLLFYSVGIGQISSEVPQNLSASRPQDRQFILSSKKLLLSDSGFYLCAWTPGPGEGTIYFGEGSWLTVV.

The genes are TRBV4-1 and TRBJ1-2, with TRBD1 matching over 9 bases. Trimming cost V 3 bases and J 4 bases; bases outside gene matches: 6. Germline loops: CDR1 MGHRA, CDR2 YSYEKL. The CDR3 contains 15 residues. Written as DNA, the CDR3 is TGCGCCAGCAGCCACACCGGACAGGGGCGCTATGGCTACACCTTC. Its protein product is CASSHTGQGRYGYTF.

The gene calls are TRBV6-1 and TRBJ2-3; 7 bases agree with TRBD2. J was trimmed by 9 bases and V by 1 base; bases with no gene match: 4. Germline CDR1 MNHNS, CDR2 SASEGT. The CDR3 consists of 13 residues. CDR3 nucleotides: TGTGCCAGCAGTGAAGGGGTGACTAGCACGCAGTATTTT. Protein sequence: CASSEGVTSTQYF.

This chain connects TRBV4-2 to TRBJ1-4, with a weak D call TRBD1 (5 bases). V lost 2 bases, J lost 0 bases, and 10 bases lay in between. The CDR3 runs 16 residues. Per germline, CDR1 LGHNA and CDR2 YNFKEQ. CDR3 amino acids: CASSQQGYATNEKLFF. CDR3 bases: TGTGCCAGCAGCCAACAGGGATATGCAACTAATGAAAAACTGTTTTTT.

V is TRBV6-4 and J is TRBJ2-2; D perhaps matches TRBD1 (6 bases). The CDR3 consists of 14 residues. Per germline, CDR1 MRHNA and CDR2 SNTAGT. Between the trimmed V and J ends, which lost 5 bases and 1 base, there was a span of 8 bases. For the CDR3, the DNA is TGTGCCAGCAGTAAGGACAGGAACACCGGGGAGCTGTTTTTT. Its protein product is CASSKDRNTGELFF.

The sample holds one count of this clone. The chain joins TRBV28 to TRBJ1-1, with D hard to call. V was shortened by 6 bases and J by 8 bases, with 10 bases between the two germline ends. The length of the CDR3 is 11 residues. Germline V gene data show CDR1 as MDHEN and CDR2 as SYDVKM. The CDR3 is CASSYPGEAFF. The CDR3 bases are TGTGCCAGCAGCTACCCAGGAGAAGCTTTCTTT. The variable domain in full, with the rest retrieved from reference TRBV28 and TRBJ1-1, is DVKVTQSSRYLVKRTGEKVFLECVQDMDHENMFWYRQDPGLGLRLIYFSYDVKMKEKGDIPEGYSVSREKKERFSLILESASTNQTSMYLCASSYPGEAFFGQGTRLTVV.

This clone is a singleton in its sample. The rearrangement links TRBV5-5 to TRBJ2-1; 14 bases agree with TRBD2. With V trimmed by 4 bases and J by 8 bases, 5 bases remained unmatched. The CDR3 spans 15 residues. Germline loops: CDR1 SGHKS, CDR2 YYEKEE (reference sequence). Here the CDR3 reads CASSRGTSGGDEQFF. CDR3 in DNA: TGTGCCAGCAGCCGAGGGACTAGCGGGGGCGATGAGCAGTTCTTC.

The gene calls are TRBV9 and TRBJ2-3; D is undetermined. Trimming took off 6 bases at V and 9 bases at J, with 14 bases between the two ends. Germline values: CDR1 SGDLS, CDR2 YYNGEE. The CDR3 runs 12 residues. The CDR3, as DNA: TGTGCCAGCACTAACGTCGAGACCACGCAGTATTTT. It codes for CASTNVETTQYF.